This T cell receptor beta chain was found in a study of response to subunit inactivated influenza vaccine. General study points: T cells newly recruited by each seasonal influenza vaccination are few, the authors suggested.

About this clonotype: What it binds is not known.

Germline values: CDR1 DFQATT, CDR2 SNEGSKA (reference sequence). There are 13 residues in the CDR3. A single record per CDR3 protein comes from TCRdb applying MiXCR to the RT-PCR reads. The sample carries around 750,000 distinct CDR3 sequences, 21% recorded once. V and J are TRBV20-1 and TRBJ2-1; 11 nucleotides line up with TRBD2. This receptor was obtained from a man between 45 and 60 years old who received an inactivated influenza vaccine. The source was PBMCs from blood, collected about 5 days after vaccination. Written as DNA, the CDR3 is TGCAGCAGAACCACTAGCGGGAGAGGTGAGCAGTTCTTC. Protein sequence: CSRTTSGRGEQFF.